This T cell receptor beta chain was documented in a study of blood T cell repertoires in COVID-19. Under the authors' procedure: By means of reference gene primer amplification, nucleated cell counts were estimated. Sequenced by immunoSEQ multiplex PCR; TCRdb stores in-frame clones only, minus some. Clonal size and the V and J genes are those of that table, whereas D and trimming came from the DNA. The sample lists approximately 60,000 clones, 82% occurring once. Germline lookup yields CDR1 SGDLS and CDR2 YYNGEE. V dropped 0 bases and J dropped 3; count of bases not matched to a gene: 5. CDR3 length: 15 residues.

The rearrangement links TRBV9 to TRBJ2-7; 8 nucleotides line up with TRBD1. The receptor's source is an elderly woman with acute or convalescent COVID-19. The sequenced material came from peripheral blood. The CDR3 loop is CASSVGGQGNYEQYF. The CDR3 nucleotides are TGTGCCAGCAGCGTAGGCGGACAGGGTAACTACGAGCAGTACTTC.